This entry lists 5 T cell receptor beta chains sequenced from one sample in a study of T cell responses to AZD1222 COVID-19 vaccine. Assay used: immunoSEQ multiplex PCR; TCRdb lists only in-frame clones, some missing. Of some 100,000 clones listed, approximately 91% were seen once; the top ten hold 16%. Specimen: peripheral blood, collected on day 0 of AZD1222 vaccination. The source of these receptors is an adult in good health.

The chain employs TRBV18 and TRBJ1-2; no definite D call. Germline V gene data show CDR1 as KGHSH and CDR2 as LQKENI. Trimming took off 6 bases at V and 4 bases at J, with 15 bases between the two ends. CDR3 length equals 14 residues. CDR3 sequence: CASSPYPLIYGYTF. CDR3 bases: TGTGCCAGCTCCCCCTATCCACTGATCTATGGCTACACCTTC.

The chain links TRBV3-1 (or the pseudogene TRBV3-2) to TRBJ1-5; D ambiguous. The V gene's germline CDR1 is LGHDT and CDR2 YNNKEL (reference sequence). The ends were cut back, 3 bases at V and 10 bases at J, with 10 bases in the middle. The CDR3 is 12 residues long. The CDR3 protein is CASSQEGSPQHF. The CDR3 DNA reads TGTGCCAGCAGCCAGGAGGGTTCACCCCAGCATTTT.

For the CDR3, the DNA is TGTGCCATCAGCGGACAGGGGACTAGCGGGACCCAAGAGACCCAGTACTTC. Translating gives CAISGQGTSGTQETQYF. The V and J genes are TRBV10-3 and TRBJ2-5; TRBD2 aligns across 13 bases. The V segment lost 6 bases and the J segment 1 base; nucleotides outside the gene matches: 8. From germline, CDR1 is ENHRY and CDR2 SYGVKD. This CDR3 contains 17 residues.

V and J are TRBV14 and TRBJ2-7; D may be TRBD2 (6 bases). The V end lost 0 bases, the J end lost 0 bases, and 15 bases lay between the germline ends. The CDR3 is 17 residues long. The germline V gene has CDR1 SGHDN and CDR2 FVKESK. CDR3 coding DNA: TGTGCCAGCAGCCAAGATGGAACGGGACTGCTCTCCTACGAGCAGTACTTC. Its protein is CASSQDGTGLLSYEQYF.

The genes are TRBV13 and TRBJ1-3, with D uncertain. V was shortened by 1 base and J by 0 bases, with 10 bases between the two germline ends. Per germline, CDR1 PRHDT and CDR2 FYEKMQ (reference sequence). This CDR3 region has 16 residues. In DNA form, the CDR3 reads TGTGCCAGCAGCTTAGACGACTTCAGCTCTGGAAACACCATATATTTT. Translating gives CASSLDDFSSGNTIYF.